Listed here are 6 T cell receptor beta chains from one sample, sequenced in a study of blood T cell repertoires in COVID-19. Sequencing used immunoSEQ multiplex PCR; TCRdb keeps in-frame clones, though not all of them. This sample carries about 25,000 clones, roughly 91% of them seen once, and the ten largest clones take roughly 7.6%. Sequencing was performed on peripheral blood. The receptors were sampled from a man aged 50-59 years with active COVID-19.

This chain uses TRBV2 with TRBJ1-5; 8 bases map to TRBD1. CDR1 is SNHLY and CDR2 is FYNNEI in the germline V gene. CDR3 length: 16 residues. V dropped 1 base and J dropped 1; count of bases not matched to a gene: 3. CDR3 residues: CASSEGTGRSNQPQHF. The DNA of the CDR3 is TGTGCCAGCAGTGAAGGGACAGGGAGAAGCAATCAGCCCCAGCATTTT.

The V gene is TRBV5-1, the J gene TRBJ1-4; 9 nucleotides match TRBD1. From germline, CDR1 is SGHRS and CDR2 YFSETQ. This CDR3 is 15 amino acids long. Germline trimming cut 0 bases from V and 6 bases from J; bases unmatched to any gene: 3. CDR3 in DNA: TGCGCCAGCAGCTTGGTACAGGGGGCGTATGAAAAACTGTTTTTT. This sequence encodes CASSLVQGAYEKLFF.

V gene TRBV29-1 combines with J gene TRBJ1-2, with TRBD1 matching 8 bases. V shed 5 bases, J shed 7 bases, and the junction held 3 bases outside the gene matches. The CDR3 length is 11 residues. In germline, CDR1 is SQVTM, CDR2 ANQGSEA. The CDR3 nucleotides are TGCAGCGTTCGGACAGGGTCTGGCTACACCTTC. It translates to CSVRTGSGYTF.

The chain recombines TRBV20-1 with TRBJ1-1, with TRBD1 identical over 7 bases. The CDR3 covers 14 residues. V dropped 3 bases and J dropped 5; count of bases not matched to a gene: 9. CDR1 DFQATT and CDR2 SNEGSKA come from the germline V gene (reference sequence). CDR3 sequence (DNA): TGCAGTGCTAGTGACCGGCCAGGGGGAACTGAAGCTTTCTTT. Translated: CSASDRPGGTEAFF.

This sequence joins TRBV27 and TRBJ1-4; D call uncertain. The CDR3 extends over 14 amino acids. Trimming stripped 5 bases from V and 2 bases from J, with 9 bases between. Germline V gives CDR1 MNHEY, CDR2 SMNVEV (reference sequence). The CDR3 nucleotides read TGTGCCAGCAGTCTAAGCTGGACTAATGAAAAACTGTTTTTT. Protein: CASSLSWTNEKLFF.

This chain joins TRBV5-1 and TRBJ2-7; 10 bases are a match to TRBD1. V lost 4 bases, J lost 3 bases, and 1 base stayed unmatched. Germline V gives CDR1 SGHRS, CDR2 YFSETQ. The CDR3 is made up of 13 amino acids. CDR3 residues: CASSGDRGYEQYF. In nucleotides, the CDR3 is TGCGCCAGCAGCGGGGACAGGGGCTACGAGCAGTACTTC. Variable domain in full (rest from reference TRBV5-1 and TRBJ2-7): KAGVTQTPRYLIKTRGQQVTLSCSPISGHRSVSWYQQTPGQGLQFLFEYFSETQRNKGNFPGRFSGRQFSNSRSEMNVSTLELGDSALYLCASSGDRGYEQYFGPGTRLTVT.